This T cell receptor beta chain is from a study of neurological immune-mediated disorders. A 10-nucleotide random UMI tagged transcripts in template-switch 5'RACE cDNA synthesis. TCRdb re-analysed the 5' RACE reads in MiXCR, keeping a single row per CDR3 protein. Of under 85,000 distinct CDR3 sequences listed, approximately 5.3% were seen once; the top ten hold roughly 5.7%. This clonotype was observed at least ten times. What it binds is not known. The CDR3 is 15 amino acids. Trimming stripped 3 bases from V and 4 bases from J, with 16 bases between. The V gene's germline CDR1 is SGHVS and CDR2 FNYEAQ. Findings and caveats of the study: Whereas HTLV-1-associated myelopathy showed the most TCR clonal expansion, multiple sclerosis showed the least, with levels below those of healthy controls. Sharing of CDR3 amino acid sequences among expanded clones across subjects was absent, suggesting private repertoires in all groups. When the repertoires were grouped phylogenetically, those of 18 of the 34 multiple sclerosis patients came together in a single cluster of related CDR3 sequences, which points to a possible repertoire-level signature.

This chain joins TRBV7-6 and TRBJ2-7; maybe TRBD1 (6 bases). This clonotype was obtained from a human donor with multiple sclerosis. The donor label of this sample is uncertain. The specimen was PBMCs. The CDR3 sequence: CASSFGRGSIYEQYF. Written as DNA, the CDR3 is TGTGCCAGCAGCTTCGGCAGGGGCTCGATTTACGAGCAGTACTTC.